This is a list of T cell receptor beta chains from one sample in a study of T cell repertoires in cytomegalovirus infection. TCRdb re-derived calls from the reads in MiXCR, one entry per CDR3 protein. The repertoire holds hundreds of thousands of distinct CDR3 sequences, with 17% as singletons. Sequenced input: PBMCs. The receptor set was obtained from a human donor in good health (CMV status not recorded). Some clones in this sample may be carry-over from other donors' samples. Each CDR3 is given with its conserved first and last residue. A D gene is named only where the DNA matches it firmly. Clone size is not always given. Where it is, it says once, few, many or a class for expanded clones.

>many|TRBD1|TRBV7-2|TRBJ1-5
TGTGCCAGCAGTGCCGGGACAGGGAGCAATCAGCCCCAGCATTTT
CASSAGTGSNQPQHF
>many|TRBD1|TRBV7-2|TRBJ1-1
TGTGCCAGCAGCTTCCCGACAGGGGGTATGTTCTTT
CASSFPTGGMFF
>many|.|TRBV7-2|TRBJ2-5
TGTGCCAGCAGCTCGGGACTTTTCCAAGAGACCCAGTACTTC
CASSSGLFQETQYF
>many|TRBD1|TRBV6-6|TRBJ2-7
TGTGCCAGCAGTTACTCGAATCCCGTGACAGGGGCTTCCTACGAGCAGTACTTC
CASSYSNPVTGASYEQYF
>few|.|TRBV6-5|TRBJ1-4
TGTGCCAGCAGTTACCTCGGCGGTGAAAAACTGTTTTTT
CASSYLGGEKLFF
>many|.|TRBV6-2/TRBV6-3|TRBJ2-7
TGTGCCAGCAGTTATGGTAGCGGTGCCTGGGATGAGCAGTACTTC
CASSYGSGAWDEQYF
>many|.|TRBV29-1|TRBJ2-2
TGCAGCGTCCTGACTAGTACCGGGGAGCTGTTTTTT
CSVLTSTGELFF
>few|.|TRBV7-9|TRBJ2-7
TGTGCCAGCAGCTTACCAGGGGTGATTGACGAGCAGTACTTC
CASSLPGVIDEQYF
>many|.|TRBV7-2|TRBJ1-1
TGTGCCAGCAGCCCGACGTTGGCGGGGTTGAGCACTGAAGCTTTCTTT
CASSPTLAGLSTEAFF
>few|.|TRBV20-1|TRBJ1-5
TGCAGTGCTCGATACCAGGGGCATAGCAATCAGCCCCAGCATTTT
CSARYQGHSNQPQHF
>.|.|TRBV20-1|TRBJ2-3
TGCAGTGCCGTTAGCCCCTACGGAACAGATACGCAGTATTTT
CSAVSPYGTDTQYF
>many|.|TRBV11-2|TRBJ1-5
TGTGCCAGCAGCTTCCAAGAGGCACAGCCCCAGCATTTT
CASSFQEAQPQHF
>.|.|TRBV20-1|TRBJ1-6
TGCAGTGCTAGAGCCACAGGGTATAATTCACCCCTCCACTTT
CSARATGYNSPLHF
>.|.|TRBV20-1|TRBJ1-2
TGCAGTGCTCGTAAACTCCTCAGGGGTTTGGGTGGCTACACCTTC
CSARKLLRGLGGYTF
>few|TRBD2|TRBV19|TRBJ2-7
TGTGCCAGTAGTATCGGGGGGAGCTCCTACGAGCAGTACTTC
CASSIGGSSYEQYF
>few|.|TRBV2|TRBJ2-1
TGTGCCAGCAGTGAAGCGCTAAGGAGGGGAAATGAGCAGTTCTTC
CASSEALRRGNEQFF
>.|.|TRBV20-1|TRBJ2-1
TGCAGTGCGCCCCCCGGTCCCGTTAACAATGAGCAGTTCTTC
CSAPPGPVNNEQFF
>.|.|TRBV2|TRBJ1-1
TGTGCCAGCAGTGAAATCGATTGGCAGGGGCCTCTCCAGAGTACTGAAGCTTTCTTT
CASSEIDWQGPLQSTEAFF
>many|TRBD1|TRBV7-8|TRBJ1-1
TGTGCCAGCAGCCCTGCTTTTGGACAGGGTAGCACTGAAGCTTTCTTT
CASSPAFGQGSTEAFF
>many|.|TRBV7-2|TRBJ1-5
TGTGCCAGCAGCTTAGGGTCCGGGGCAGCTTATAGCAATCAGCCCCAGCATTTT
CASSLGSGAAYSNQPQHF
>few|.|TRBV6-2/TRBV6-3|TRBJ2-5
TGTGCCAGCAGTTACTCGATTCGGGGGCTTAGCCAAGAGACCCAGTACTTC
CASSYSIRGLSQETQYF
>.|.|TRBV7-9|TRBJ1-1
TGTGCCAGCAGTCTCGGGGGGAATGAAGCTTTCTTT
CASSLGGNEAFF
>.|.|TRBV7-2|TRBJ2-3
TGTGCCAGCAACCGTGCCCTGGGGAGCACAGATACGCAGTATTTT
CASNRALGSTDTQYF
>.|TRBD1|TRBV20-1|TRBJ1-1
TGCAGTGCTATGGCCCCTACGGGACAGCAAAACACTGAAGCTTTCTTT
CSAMAPTGQQNTEAFF
>many|.|TRBV4-1|TRBJ1-4
TGCGCCAGCAGCCAACCCGCGGTTAGACCCGAACTTAATGAAAAACTGTTTTTT
CASSQPAVRPELNEKLFF
>few|.|TRBV20-1|TRBJ1-1
TGCAGTGCTAGCCACCCAGGGAACACTGAAGCTTTCTTT
CSASHPGNTEAFF
>.|TRBD1|TRBV5-3|TRBJ2-5
TGTGCCAGCAGCTTTCAGGGGGTTGAAGAGACCCAGTACTTC
CASSFQGVEETQYF
>.|.|TRBV27|TRBJ1-2
TGTGCCAGCAGTTTATGGTTCCCGGCAGGGGTCTATGGCTACACCTTC
CASSLWFPAGVYGYTF
>.|.|TRBV5-1|TRBJ2-2
TGCGCCAGCAGCCCGTTGGACTTCACCGGGGAGCTGTTTTTT
CASSPLDFTGELFF
>few|TRBD1|TRBV20-1|TRBJ2-1
TGCAGTGCTAAGGGACAGGCCCGCTCCTACAATGAGCAGTTCTTC
CSAKGQARSYNEQFF
>.|TRBD1|TRBV4-2|TRBJ1-2
TGTGCCAGCAGCCAACCTGGGACAGAGATTTATGGCTACACCTTC
CASSQPGTEIYGYTF
>few|.|TRBV12-3/TRBV12-4|TRBJ2-1
TGTGCCAGCAGTCCACGACCCATCTCCTACAATGAGCAGTTCTTC
CASSPRPISYNEQFF
>.|TRBD2|TRBV5-5|TRBJ2-1
TGTGCCAGCAGGGCTAGCGGGGGGGACAATGAGCAGTTCTTC
CASRASGGDNEQFF
>many|TRBD1|TRBV4-1|TRBJ2-1
TGCGCCAGCAGCCAGCCGGGACAGAAGAATGAGCAGTTCTTC
CASSQPGQKNEQFF
>few|TRBD1|TRBV6-6|TRBJ2-7
TGTGCCAGCAGTTACAGTAGAACGGACAGGGCCGGCGCCTACGAGCAGTACTTC
CASSYSRTDRAGAYEQYF
>.|.|TRBV4-2|TRBJ1-3
TGTGCCAGCAGCCAAGTTGGAGGTACTGGAAACACCATATATTTT
CASSQVGGTGNTIYF
>many|TRBD1|TRBV12-3/TRBV12-4|TRBJ1-1
TGTGCCAGCAGCCGGGACAGGGCGGCTGAAGCTTTCTTT
CASSRDRAAEAFF
>few|.|TRBV28|TRBJ1-5
TGTGCCAGCAGTCCCGCAGGGATTCATAGCAATCAGCCCCAGCATTTT
CASSPAGIHSNQPQHF
>few|TRBD1|TRBV28|TRBJ1-4
TGTGCCAGCAGTTCCACGACAGGGACTAATGAAAAACTGTTTTTT
CASSSTTGTNEKLFF
>many|TRBD2|TRBV7-2|TRBJ2-7
TGTGCCAGCAGCTTAGCGGGGCCGGGACTAGCGGGGGAGCAGTACTTC
CASSLAGPGLAGEQYF
>many|.|TRBV7-9|TRBJ1-1
TGTGCCAGCAGTTCAACAGGGCGCAGTGAAGCTTTCTTT
CASSSTGRSEAFF
>.|.|TRBV4-1|TRBJ2-7
TGTGCCAGCAGCCAAGTGGGGGGGGCCGGGACTACCTACGAGCAGTACTTC
CASSQVGGAGTTYEQYF
>few|.|TRBV7-2|TRBJ2-3
TGTGCCAGCAGCTCCCGGATGTGGCTGTATTTT
CASSSRMWLYF
>.|.|TRBV29-1|TRBJ2-1
TGCAGCGTTGAGGTCATCTCAAATGAGCAGTTCTTC
CSVEVISNEQFF
>.|TRBD1|TRBV29-1|TRBJ2-1
TGCAGCGTTGTGGTGGGACAGGGTTCCTACAATGAGCAGTTCTTC
CSVVVGQGSYNEQFF
>.|.|TRBV29-1|TRBJ2-3
TGCAGCGTTGGGCCTGGGCCAAGGGATACGCAGTATTTT
CSVGPGPRDTQYF
>few|.|TRBV7-9|TRBJ2-3
TGTGCCACCAGCCAGGGTACATCCTCCACAGATACGCAGTATTTT
CATSQGTSSTDTQYF
>few|.|TRBV28|TRBJ2-5
TGTGCCAGCATTTCGGGTCAGCAAGAGACCCAGTACTTC
CASISGQQETQYF
>many|.|TRBV19|TRBJ1-5
TGTGCCAGTAGTCCCGAACAGGAGGGATGGCAGCCCCAGCATTTT
CASSPEQEGWQPQHF
>few|TRBD1|TRBV11-2|TRBJ2-7
TGTGCCAGCAGCTCTAATCCCGGGACAGGGAAGCAGTACTTC
CASSSNPGTGKQYF
>.|TRBD2|TRBV12-3/TRBV12-4|TRBJ2-2
TGTGCCAGCAGTTTGACTAGCGGGGGGACAGTCGGGGAGCTGTTTTTT
CASSLTSGGTVGELFF
>once|.|TRBV6-5|TRBJ1-6
TGTGCCAGCAGTTATACTTACATTAATTCACCCCTCCACTTT
CASSYTYINSPLHF
>many|.|TRBV12-3/TRBV12-4|TRBJ1-1
TGTGCCAGCAGCCTTCTGACAGACACTGAAGCTTTCTTT
CASSLLTDTEAFF
>few|TRBD1|TRBV6-2/TRBV6-3|TRBJ2-7
TGTGCCAGCAGTGAAATCGGGACAGGACACTCCTACGAGCAGTACTTC
CASSEIGTGHSYEQYF
>.|TRBD1|TRBV5-1|TRBJ2-5
TGCGCCAGCAGGCGGACCGGGACAGGTCTCGGGGAGACCCAGTACTTC
CASRRTGTGLGETQYF
>.|.|TRBV11-3|TRBJ2-2
TGTGCCAGCAGCTTAGATCAAGGCGGGTCGAACACCGGGGAGCTGTTTTTT
CASSLDQGGSNTGELFF